The T cell receptor beta chain under discussion was sequenced for a study of CD8 T cells in ankylosing spondylitis. Study findings and constraints: There was a TCR beta motif, made of several highly homologous variants, that appeared characteristic of ankylosing spondylitis blood. Some motif variants had been reported before (in reactive arthritis synovial fluid and blood).

Of note for this clonotype: Antigen unknown.

TCRdb fed the 5' RACE reads into MiXCR, producing one record per CDR3 protein. The sample has some 270,000 distinct CDR3 sequences; 18% are singletons. Trimming left V 9 bases short and J 3 bases short, with 3 bases between. This CDR3 region has 9 residues. The chain combines TRBV6-7 with TRBJ2-7, with no clear D. TRBV6-7 is flagged as an ORF with uncertain function. The receptor was derived from a male donor with ankylosing spondylitis or in good health (not recorded which). Sequencing was carried out using blood, either unsorted or a sorted T cell fraction (not recorded which). CDR3 residues: CASIYEQYF. The CDR3 DNA reads as TGTGCCAGTATCTACGAGCAGTACTTC.